A single sample is the source of the 3 T cell receptor beta chains below, sequenced in a study of radiotherapy plus CTLA-4 blockade in lung cancer. Measured with immunoSEQ multiplex PCR; TCRdb has only the in-frame clones, and not every one. This table holds approximately 52,000 clones, 65% to 85% found once. The sample was peripheral blood, taken from a patient treated with radiotherapy plus ipilimumab. These TCRs come from a human donor with non-small cell lung cancer whose response to radiotherapy plus ipilimumab could not be evaluated.

The rearrangement uses TRBV5-1 and TRBJ1-2, with 11 positions matching TRBD1. The length of the CDR3 is 17 residues. Germline V gene lookup returns CDR1 SGHRS and CDR2 YFSETQ. J lost 3 bases, V lost 1 base, and 8 bases had no gene match. The CDR3 loop is CASSLRQGGQGDYGYTF. The CDR3 DNA follows: TGCGCCAGCAGCTTGCGGCAGGGGGGACAGGGGGACTATGGCTACACCTTC.

The V call is TRBV7-6, the J call TRBJ2-2; D possibly corresponds to TRBD2 (7 bases). The CDR3 is made up of 15 amino acids. CDR1 is SGHVS, CDR2 FNYEAQ, per germline. V was trimmed by 4 bases and J by 7 bases, leaving 16 bases between them. The CDR3 nucleotides read TGTGCCAGCAGCTACTCGGGGGGCCCCGGCGGGGAGCTGTTTTTT. Translated, it gives CASSYSGGPGGELFF.

This chain connects TRBV7-9 to TRBJ2-7; 7 nucleotides align to TRBD1. The CDR3 covers 14 residues. Looked up from germline, CDR1 is SEHNR and CDR2 is FQNEAQ (reference sequence). The trim removed 5 bases at V and 7 bases at J, leaving 11 bases unmatched. The CDR3 DNA reads as TGTGCCAGCAGCCAAGACAGGGATACCGGAGAGCAGTACTTC. Amino acids: CASSQDRDTGEQYF.